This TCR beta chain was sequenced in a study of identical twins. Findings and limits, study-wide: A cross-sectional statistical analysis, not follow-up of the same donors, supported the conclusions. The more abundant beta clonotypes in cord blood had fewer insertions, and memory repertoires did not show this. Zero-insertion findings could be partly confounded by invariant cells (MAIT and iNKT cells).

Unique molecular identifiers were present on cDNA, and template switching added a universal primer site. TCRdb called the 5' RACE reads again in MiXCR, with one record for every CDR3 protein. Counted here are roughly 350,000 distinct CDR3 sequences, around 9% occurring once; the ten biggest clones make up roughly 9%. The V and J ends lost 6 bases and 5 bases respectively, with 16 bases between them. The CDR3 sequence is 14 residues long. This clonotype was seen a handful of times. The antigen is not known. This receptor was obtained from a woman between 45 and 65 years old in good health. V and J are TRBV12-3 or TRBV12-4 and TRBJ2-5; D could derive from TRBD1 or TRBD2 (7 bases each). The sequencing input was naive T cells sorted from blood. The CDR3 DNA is TGTGCCAGCAGAGACTCAGGGGGGGGTGAGACCCAGTACTTC. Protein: CASRDSGGGETQYF.